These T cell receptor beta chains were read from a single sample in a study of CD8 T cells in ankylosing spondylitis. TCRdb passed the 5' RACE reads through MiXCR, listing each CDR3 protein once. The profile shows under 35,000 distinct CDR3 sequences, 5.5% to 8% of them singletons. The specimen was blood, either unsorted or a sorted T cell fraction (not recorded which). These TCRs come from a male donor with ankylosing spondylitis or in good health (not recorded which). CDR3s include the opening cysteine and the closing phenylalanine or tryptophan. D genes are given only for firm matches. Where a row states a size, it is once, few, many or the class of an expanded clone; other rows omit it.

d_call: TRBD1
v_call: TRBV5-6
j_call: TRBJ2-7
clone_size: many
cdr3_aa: CASSRWDRTYEQYF
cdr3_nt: TGTGCCAGCAGCCGATGGGACAGAACTTACGAGCAGTACTTC

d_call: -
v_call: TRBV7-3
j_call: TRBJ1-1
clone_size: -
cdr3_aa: CASSLGSQGSAFF
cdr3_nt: TGTGCCAGCAGCTTAGGATCCCAGGGAAGTGCTTTCTTT

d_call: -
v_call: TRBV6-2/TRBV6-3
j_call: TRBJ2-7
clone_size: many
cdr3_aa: CASSYGGPILEQYF
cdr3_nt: TGTGCCAGCAGTTACGGGGGGCCGATCCTCGAGCAGTACTTC

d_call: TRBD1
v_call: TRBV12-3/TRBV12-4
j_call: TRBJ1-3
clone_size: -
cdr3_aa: CASSSPTGTGARNTIYF
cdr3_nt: TGTGCCAGCAGTTCCCCGACCGGGACAGGGGCGCGGAACACCATATATTTT

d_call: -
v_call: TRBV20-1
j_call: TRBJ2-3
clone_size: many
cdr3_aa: CSATGLLKGTDTQYF
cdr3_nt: TGCAGTGCTACGGGACTTCTTAAAGGCACAGATACGCAGTATTTT

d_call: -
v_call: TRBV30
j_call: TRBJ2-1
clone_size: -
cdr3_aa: CAWSATLSGPINEQFF
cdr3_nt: TGTGCCTGGAGCGCTACCCTTTCCGGGCCCATCAATGAGCAGTTCTTC

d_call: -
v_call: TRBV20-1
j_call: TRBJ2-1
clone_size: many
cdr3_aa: CSARRYYNEQFF
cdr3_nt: TGCAGTGCCCGGCGCTACTACAATGAGCAGTTCTTC

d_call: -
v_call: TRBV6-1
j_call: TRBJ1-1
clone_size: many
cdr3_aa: CASSDPSGKMNTEAFF
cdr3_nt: TGTGCCAGCAGTGACCCTTCGGGGAAGATGAACACTGAAGCTTTCTTT

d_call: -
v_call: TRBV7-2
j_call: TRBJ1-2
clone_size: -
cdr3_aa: CASRPTGTSVGYTF
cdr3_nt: TGTGCCAGCAGACCCACCGGGACCTCGGTTGGCTACACCTTC

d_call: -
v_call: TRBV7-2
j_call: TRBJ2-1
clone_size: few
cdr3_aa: CASSRQVMDEQFF
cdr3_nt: TGTGCCAGCAGCCGACAGGTAATGGATGAGCAGTTCTTC

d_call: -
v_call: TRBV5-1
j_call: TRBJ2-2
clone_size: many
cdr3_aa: CASSLGSQTTGELFF
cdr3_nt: TGCGCCAGCAGCTTGGGCAGTCAGACCACCGGGGAGCTGTTTTTT

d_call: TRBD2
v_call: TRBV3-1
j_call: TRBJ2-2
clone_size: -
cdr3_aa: CASTRVKTSGMNTGELFF
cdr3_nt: TGTGCCTCCACCCGAGTTAAGACTAGCGGGATGAACACCGGGGAGCTGTTTTTT

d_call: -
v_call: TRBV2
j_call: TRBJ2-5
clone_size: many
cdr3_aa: CASSDVGGETQYF
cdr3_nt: TGTGCCAGCAGTGACGTAGGGGGTGAGACCCAGTACTTC

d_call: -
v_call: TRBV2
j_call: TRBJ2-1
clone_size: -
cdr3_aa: CASRQPSSYNEQFF
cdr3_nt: TGTGCCAGCCGACAGCCGAGCTCCTACAATGAGCAGTTCTTC

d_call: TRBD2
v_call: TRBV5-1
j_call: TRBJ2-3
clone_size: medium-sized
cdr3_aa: CASSLGAGTGDTQYF
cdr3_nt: TGCGCCAGCAGCTTGGGAGCGGGGACCGGGGATACGCAGTATTTT

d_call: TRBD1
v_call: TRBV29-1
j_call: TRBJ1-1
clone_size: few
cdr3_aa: CSVVTGRRTEAFF
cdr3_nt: TGCAGCGTTGTGACAGGGCGGAGGACTGAAGCTTTCTTT

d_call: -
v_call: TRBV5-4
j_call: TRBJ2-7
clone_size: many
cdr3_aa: CASSFGIYEQYF
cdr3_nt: TGTGCCAGCAGCTTCGGGATTTACGAGCAGTACTTC

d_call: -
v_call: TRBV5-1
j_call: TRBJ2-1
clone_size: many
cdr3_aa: CASKGGQGSYNEQFF
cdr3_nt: TGCGCCAGCAAGGGGGGGCAGGGTTCTTACAATGAGCAGTTCTTC

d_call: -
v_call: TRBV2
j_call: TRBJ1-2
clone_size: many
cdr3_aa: CASSEGRGAYGYTF
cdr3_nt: TGTGCCAGCAGTGAAGGACGGGGGGCCTATGGCTACACCTTC

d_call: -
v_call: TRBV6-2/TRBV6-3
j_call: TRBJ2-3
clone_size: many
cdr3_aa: CASRDGGTTDTQYF
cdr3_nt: TGTGCCAGCCGCGACGGAGGGACCACAGATACGCAGTATTTT

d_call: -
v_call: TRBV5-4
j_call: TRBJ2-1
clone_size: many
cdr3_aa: CASSLVSGGYNEQFF
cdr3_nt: TGTGCCAGCAGCTTGGTTAGCGGTGGATACAATGAGCAGTTCTTC

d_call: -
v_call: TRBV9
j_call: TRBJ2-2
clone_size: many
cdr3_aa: CASSVGPGNTGELFF
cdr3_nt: TGTGCCAGCAGCGTAGGACCGGGGAACACCGGGGAGCTGTTTTTT

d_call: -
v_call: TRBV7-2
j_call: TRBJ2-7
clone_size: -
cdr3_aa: CASSSSGGAGVLREQYF
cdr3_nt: TGTGCCAGCAGCTCCTCAGGGGGGGCGGGGGTTCTACGCGAGCAGTACTTC

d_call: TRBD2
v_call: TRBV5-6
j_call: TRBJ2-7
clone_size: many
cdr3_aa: CASSLRSSGSKVYEQYF
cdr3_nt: TGTGCCAGCAGCTTACGATCTAGCGGGAGTAAGGTCTACGAGCAGTACTTC

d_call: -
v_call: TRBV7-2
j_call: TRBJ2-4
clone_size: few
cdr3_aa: CASSFQQGKNIQYF
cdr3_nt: TGTGCCAGCAGCTTCCAACAGGGAAAAAACATTCAGTACTTC

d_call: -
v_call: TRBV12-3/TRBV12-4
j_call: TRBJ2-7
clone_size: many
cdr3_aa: CATKGFNEQYF
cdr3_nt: TGTGCCACGAAAGGTTTTAACGAGCAGTACTTC

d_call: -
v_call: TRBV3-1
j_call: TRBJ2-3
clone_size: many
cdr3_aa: CASSQDGSRTDTQYF
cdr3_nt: TGTGCCAGCAGCCAAGACGGCTCGCGGACAGATACGCAGTATTTT

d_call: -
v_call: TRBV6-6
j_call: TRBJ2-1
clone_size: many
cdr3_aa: CASRDGYNEQFF
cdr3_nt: TGTGCCAGCAGGGATGGGTACAATGAGCAGTTCTTC

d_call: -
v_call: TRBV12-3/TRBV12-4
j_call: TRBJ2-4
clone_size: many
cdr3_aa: CASSLDGVAKNIQYF
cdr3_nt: TGTGCCAGCAGTCTGGACGGAGTAGCCAAAAACATTCAGTACTTC

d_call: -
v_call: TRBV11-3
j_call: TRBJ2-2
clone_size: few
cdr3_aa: CASSATGNTGELFF
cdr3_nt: TGTGCCAGCAGCGCCACAGGGAACACCGGGGAGCTGTTTTTT

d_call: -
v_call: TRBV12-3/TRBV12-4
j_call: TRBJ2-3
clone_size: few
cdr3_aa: CASSLNGDSTDTQYF
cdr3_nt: TGTGCCAGCAGTTTGAATGGGGATAGCACAGATACGCAGTATTTT

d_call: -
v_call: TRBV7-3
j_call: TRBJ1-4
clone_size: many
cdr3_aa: CASSSDREKLFF
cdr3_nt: TGTGCCAGCAGCTCCGACAGGGAAAAACTGTTTTTT

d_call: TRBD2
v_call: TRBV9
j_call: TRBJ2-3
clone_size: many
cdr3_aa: CASSVRLAGDTQYF
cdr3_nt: TGTGCCAGCAGCGTCAGACTAGCGGGAGATACGCAGTATTTT